This T cell receptor (beta chain) is drawn from a study of blood T cells in healthy people across ages. Study outcomes and limitations: Naive CD4+ cells and diversity were both higher in long-lived donors than in aged donors. Age showed a roughly linear inverse relationship with TCR beta diversity per million T cells.

Each individual donor underwent a draw of ten milliliters of peripheral blood. Each sample had at least 7 million PBMCs isolated. Using a J-beta primer mix together with a sample-barcoded 5' primer, a second PCR was run for about 6 to 11 cycles. Via MiXCR, TCRdb re-called the 5' RACE reads, giving one row per CDR3 protein. Of 1.5 million to 2 million distinct CDR3 sequences listed, about two fifths are singletons. This clonotype has more than one count but fewer than ten. No antigen is known for it. Trimming at V came to 6 bases and at J to 2 bases, leaving 6 bases not matched to a gene. The CDR3 length is 14 residues. The V gene's germline CDR1 is MGHRA and CDR2 YSYEKL.

This rearrangement joins TRBV4-1 to TRBJ2-7, with 8 bases aligning to TRBD2. The specimen was blood. This clonotype originated in a human donor in good health. CDR3 loop: CASSTRGGAYEQYF. CDR3 DNA sequence: TGCGCCAGCAGTACCCGGGGGGGCGCCTACGAGCAGTACTTC.